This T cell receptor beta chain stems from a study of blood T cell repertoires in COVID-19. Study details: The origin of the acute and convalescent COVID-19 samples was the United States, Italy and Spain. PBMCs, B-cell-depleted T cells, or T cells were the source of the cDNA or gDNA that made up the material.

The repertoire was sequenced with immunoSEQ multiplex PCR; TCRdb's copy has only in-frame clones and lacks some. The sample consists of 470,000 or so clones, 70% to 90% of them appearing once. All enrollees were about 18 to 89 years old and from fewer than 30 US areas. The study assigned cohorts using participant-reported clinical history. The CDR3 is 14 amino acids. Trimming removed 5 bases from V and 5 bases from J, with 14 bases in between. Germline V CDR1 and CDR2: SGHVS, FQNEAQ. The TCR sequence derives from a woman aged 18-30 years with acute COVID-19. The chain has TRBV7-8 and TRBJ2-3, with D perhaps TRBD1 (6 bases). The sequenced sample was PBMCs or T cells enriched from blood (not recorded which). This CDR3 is CASSLTGPGDTQYF. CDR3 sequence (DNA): TGTGCCAGCAGCCTTACAGGGCCGGGAGATACGCAGTATTTT. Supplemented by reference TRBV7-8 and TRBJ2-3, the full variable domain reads GAGVSQSPRYKVAKRGQDVALRCDPISGHVSLFWYQQALGQGPEFLTYFQNEAQLDKSGLPSDRFFAERPEGSVSTLKIQRTQQEDSAVYLCASSLTGPGDTQYFGPGTRLTVL.